Listed here are 13 T cell receptor beta chains from one sample, sequenced in a study of cytomegalovirus exposure and HLA in healthy donors. PCR was performed using 60 Vbeta and 13 Jbeta primers. Only in-frame clones appear in the TCRdb table, and some are missing; sequencing was by immunoSEQ multiplex PCR. In all, the sample yields roughly 120,000 clones. The sample consisted of PBMCs. All receptors derive from a man between 18 and 35 years old in good health and CMV-seronegative.

The CDR3 bases are TGTGCCAGCAGCGAGAGGACAGGGTACTATGGCTACACCTTC. Translated: CASSERTGYYGYTF. This chain uses TRBV14 with TRBJ1-2, with TRBD1 matching over 8 bases. The J segment lost 3 bases and the V segment lost 5 bases, leaving 5 bases of the junction unmatched. CDR3 length equals 14 residues. The germline V gene encodes CDR1 SGHDN and CDR2 FVKESK.

The V and J genes are TRBV5-1 and TRBJ1-1; D uncertain. The CDR3 consists of 13 residues. V was pared by 0 bases and J by 2 bases, with 5 bases between. Germline CDR1 is SGHRS and CDR2 is YFSETQ. Here the CDR3 reads CASSLVYNTEAFF. The CDR3 DNA reads as TGCGCCAGCAGCTTGGTGTATAACACTGAAGCTTTCTTT. Based on the CDR3 plus reference TRBV5-1 and TRBJ1-1, the full variable domain is KAGVTQTPRYLIKTRGQQVTLSCSPISGHRSVSWYQQTPGQGLQFLFEYFSETQRNKGNFPGRFSGRQFSNSRSEMNVSTLELGDSALYLCASSLVYNTEAFFGQGTRLTVV.

The rearrangement uses TRBV6-5 and TRBJ1-5; 7 positions match TRBD1. The J segment lost 4 bases and the V segment lost 7 bases, leaving 4 bases of the junction unmatched. The germline gives CDR1 MNHEY, CDR2 SVGAGI. The CDR3 covers 13 residues. The CDR3 reads CASIGQVNQPQHF. Written as DNA, the CDR3 is TGTGCCAGCATAGGACAGGTTAATCAGCCCCAGCATTTT.

The chain links TRBV5-6 to TRBJ2-7, with 10 bases matching TRBD1. With V trimmed by 6 bases and J by 1 base, 4 bases remained unmatched. CDR3 length equals 14 residues. Germline CDR1 is SGHDT and CDR2 is YYEEEE. CDR3 residues: CASNRQGASYEQYF. CDR3 in DNA: TGTGCCAGCAACCGACAGGGGGCGTCCTACGAGCAGTACTTC.

V usage is TRBV4-1 and J usage is TRBJ2-3; weak D call: TRBD2 (5 bases). This CDR3 is built from 16 residues. Germline CDR1 and CDR2: MGHRA and YSYEKL. With 0 bases removed from V and 2 bases from J, the gap between germline ends came to 12 bases. The CDR3 DNA reads TGCGCCAGCAGCCAAGATATGGACTTTATCACAGATACGCAGTATTTT. Protein sequence: CASSQDMDFITDTQYF.

This sequence joins TRBV30 and TRBJ1-2; 7 bases align to TRBD1. V was clipped by 5 bases and J by 4 bases; unmatched bases: 7. CDR1 and CDR2 (germline): GTSNPN, SVGIG (reference sequence). The CDR3 covers 13 residues. The CDR3 region is CAWQEGTAYGYTF. The CDR3, as DNA: TGTGCCTGGCAAGAGGGGACAGCCTATGGCTACACCTTC.

This chain links TRBV27 with TRBJ2-1, with D perhaps TRBD2 (6 bases). Per germline, CDR1 MNHEY and CDR2 SMNVEV (reference sequence). The CDR3 runs to 15 residues. V was shortened by 2 bases and J by 2 bases, with 10 bases between the two germline ends. The CDR3 spells CASSLAGSTYNEQFF. The CDR3 DNA reads as TGTGCCAGCAGTTTAGCGGGATCAACCTACAATGAGCAGTTCTTC.

CDR3 protein: CASSVVGQSDEQFF. In DNA form, the CDR3 reads TGTGCCAGCAGCGTAGTGGGACAGTCCGATGAGCAGTTCTTC. The chain couples TRBV9 to TRBJ2-1; 7 bases line up with TRBD1. This CDR3 comprises 14 residues. CDR1 SGDLS and CDR2 YYNGEE come from the germline V gene. After removal of 0 bases from V and 8 bases from J, the junction contained 5 bases not matched to a gene.

The rearrangement links TRBV29-1 to TRBJ2-1; 13 nucleotides align to TRBD2. V lost 8 bases, J lost 14 bases, and 9 bases stayed unmatched. The germline CDR1 and CDR2 sequences are SQVTM and ANQGSEA. The CDR3 consists of 12 residues. CDR3 bases: TGCAGCCGGACTAGCGGGAGCAGTATGGAGTTCTTC. It codes for CSRTSGSSMEFF.

The chain employs TRBV29-1 and TRBJ1-2; a weak D match, TRBD1 (6 bases). Trimming took 7 bases from V and 6 from J, leaving 21 bases between them. The CDR3 totals 14 residues. Per germline, CDR1 SQVTM and CDR2 ANQGSEA. The CDR3 DNA reads TGCAGCGCCCGACAGGACCTGGGTAGTGATGGCTACACCTTC. It translates to CSARQDLGSDGYTF.

The chain employs TRBV5-1 and TRBJ2-5, with D tentatively TRBD2 (7 bases). The V gene lost 5 bases and the J gene lost 5 bases, with 13 bases spanning the gap. CDR1 and CDR2 from the germline V gene are SGHRS and YFSETQ. This CDR3 has 13 amino acids. The CDR3 reads CASSPGGSETQYF. DNA of the CDR3: TGCGCCAGCAGTCCGGGGGGCTCGGAGACCCAGTACTTC. Looking up the rest from reference TRBV5-1 and TRBJ2-5 gives the full variable domain: KAGVTQTPRYLIKTRGQQVTLSCSPISGHRSVSWYQQTPGQGLQFLFEYFSETQRNKGNFPGRFSGRQFSNSRSEMNVSTLELGDSALYLCASSPGGSETQYFGPGTRLLVL.

The gene calls are TRBV29-1 and TRBJ1-2; perhaps TRBD1 as D (6 bases). The CDR3 length is 14 residues. Germline V gene data show CDR1 as SQVTM and CDR2 as ANQGSEA. V lost 4 bases, J lost 8 bases, and 20 bases lay in between. In nucleotides, the CDR3 is TGCAGCGTTGGGACAGTCGATAAGAAGGGGGGCTACACCTTC. Protein product: CSVGTVDKKGGYTF.

The chain employs TRBV18 and TRBJ1-3, with D perhaps matching TRBD1 (5 bases). V dropped 4 bases and J dropped 2 bases, with 12 bases sitting between them. The CDR3 runs to 15 residues. Germline CDR1 is KGHSH and CDR2 is LQKENI. The DNA for the CDR3 is TGTGCCAGCTCACAGGACACAAACCCTGGAAACACCATATATTTT. Translation gives CASSQDTNPGNTIYF.